The entry below describes one T cell receptor beta chain. There is no known antigen for this receptor. No clone much larger than this one lies a single base away; base qualities are absent. This sample stems from a study of Ad26.COV2.S vaccination and SARS-CoV-2 variants (dated by TCRdb to about 2021). Study-level background: Donors in the vaccine arm were drawn from COV1001, a multicentre, randomized, double-blind, placebo-controlled phase I-IIa trial testing Ad26.COV2.S in healthy adults. Ad26.COV2.S was administered intramuscularly at a dose of 5x10^10 or 1x10^11 viral particles, either as one shot or as two shots given 56 days apart. TCRbeta repertoire sequencing was used to assess the specificity and breadth of SARS-CoV-2-reactive T cell receptors after Ad26.COV2.S vaccination. The TCR-sequenced set comprised about 30 samples: around 20 Ad26.COV2.S vaccine recipients, 5 placebo recipients and 8 SARS-CoV-2 convalescent individuals. Trial participants were randomized into five groups of five: low-dose or high-dose Ad26.COV2.S given once or twice, or placebo on both occasions. Blinding of investigators to trial group allocation was maintained during experiments and outcome assessment. The investigation overall reported the following: The authors noted that total T cell responses may have been underestimated by the TCR breadth and depth analyses. After vaccination, substantial breadth of spike-specific CD8+ and CD4+ T cell responses was reported. Compared with placebo recipients, Ad26.COV2.S recipients showed higher spike-specific TCR breadth (P = 0.0014). The study was not powered for comparison of responses between vaccine doses or regimens. Comparable non-spike TCR breadth was observed between vaccine and placebo recipients, consistent with only spike being contained in the vaccine.

The cysteine opens and the phenylalanine closes a CDR3 of 17 amino acids. The CDR3 DNA has 51 bases and is translated from base 1. The germline ends are 20 bases apart after V is trimmed by 1 base and J by 6 bases. Reading the germline V gene gives CDR1 LGHNA and CDR2 YSLEER. The immunoSEQ Assay was used to sequence TCRbeta CDR3 regions. After extraction, genomic DNA underwent amplification by bias-controlled multiplex PCR, followed by high-throughput sequencing. In the source study's methods: To quantify the absolute abundance of each unique TCRbeta CDR3 region, sequences were collapsed and filtered. Usable DNA was measured by amplifying reference genes present in all nucleated cells, and TCRbeta template counts were normalized to that usable DNA to estimate T cell fraction. Repertoire TCRs were annotated as SARS-CoV-2-specific by exact matching of V gene, CDR3 amino acid sequence and J gene to a known reactive TCR set. The reference SARS-CoV-2 TCR set came from MIRA and was filtered for enrichment in COVID-19-positive ImmuneCODE repertoires, removing public or cross-reactive TCRs. Drawing on the MIRA antigens, annotated TCRs were analysed further at the level of specific ORF or position within ORF. Breadth was defined as the number of annotated unique rearrangements divided by the total number of unique productive rearrangements, and depth was defined as the summed frequency of the annotated unique rearrangements. Group comparisons of TCR breadth used two-sided Wilcoxon rank-sum tests. Here the immuneACCESS table is served through TCRdb, limited to in-frame sequences with V and J called. Missing clones are a known gap in these copies; in checked studies unresolved V genes cover under half, and the rest lacks a known reason. D and trimming come from the DNA, and the V and J calls and clone size come from that table. In this sample the table shows 450,000 to 550,000 clones, about 89% of which occur a single time. The ten largest clones represent 1.7% of the sample.

The treatment or condition label on this specimen signifies: 19 received Ad26.COV2.S at low or high dose, single or two shots; about five received placebo; per-sample allocation not given. Repertoires of vaccine and placebo recipients were sequenced from samples collected on day 63 after the first injection. Cohort 1b enrolled about 25 adults aged 18-55 years at a single site in Boston, USA, between 29 July and 7 August 2020. Ad26.COV2.S consisted of a replication-incompetent adenovirus type 26 vector by which a prefusion-stabilized SARS-CoV-2 spike protein from the original Wuhan strain was expressed.

This specimen was peripheral blood, taken in a trial of Ad26.COV2.S vaccine versus placebo. The clonotype comes from a person between 18 and 65 years old who received the Ad26.COV2.S COVID-19 vaccine or a placebo. The rearrangement combines TRBV4-3 with TRBJ2-3, with the identity of the D gene unclear. The nucleotide sequence reads as follows: TGCGCCAGCAGCCAAGGACCCACCGGATCCTCCGAGGATACGCAGTATTTT. Its amino acids are CASSQGPTGSSEDTQYF.